This T cell receptor (beta chain) is drawn from a study of cytomegalovirus exposure and HLA in healthy donors. Whole-study context: Counted in an early data release were some 81 million unique TCRs from HLA-typed donors.

Use of 60 Vbeta and 13 Jbeta primers characterized the PCR. Using immunoSEQ multiplex PCR, the repertoire was profiled, and TCRdb retains in-frame clones only, with some absent. The table has some 87,000 clones, just under 70% seen once; the top ten hold around 16%. CDR3 length equals 13 residues. With 5 bases removed from V and 5 bases from J, the gap between germline ends came to 12 bases. CDR1 is SGHVS, CDR2 FNYEAQ, per germline. To note about this clone: The antigen is unknown.

Study-level points and caveats: A prior analysis recorded that most TCR beta V segments were productive about 87% or about 30% of the time.

Source material: PBMCs. This receptor was identified in a woman between 45 and 60 years old in good health and CMV-seropositive. This rearrangement joins TRBV7-6 to TRBJ1-2, with D possibly being TRBD1 (6 bases). CDR3 nucleotide sequence: TGTGCCAGCAGCATCCGGGACACTTATGGCTACACCTTC. It yields the protein CASSIRDTYGYTF. Full variable domain (missing parts from reference TRBV7-6 and TRBJ1-2): GAGVSQSPRYKVTKRGQDVALRCDPISGHVSLYWYRQALGQGPEFLTYFNYEAQQDKSGLPNDRFSAERPEGSISTLTIQRTEQRDSAMYRCASSIRDTYGYTFGSGTRLTVV.